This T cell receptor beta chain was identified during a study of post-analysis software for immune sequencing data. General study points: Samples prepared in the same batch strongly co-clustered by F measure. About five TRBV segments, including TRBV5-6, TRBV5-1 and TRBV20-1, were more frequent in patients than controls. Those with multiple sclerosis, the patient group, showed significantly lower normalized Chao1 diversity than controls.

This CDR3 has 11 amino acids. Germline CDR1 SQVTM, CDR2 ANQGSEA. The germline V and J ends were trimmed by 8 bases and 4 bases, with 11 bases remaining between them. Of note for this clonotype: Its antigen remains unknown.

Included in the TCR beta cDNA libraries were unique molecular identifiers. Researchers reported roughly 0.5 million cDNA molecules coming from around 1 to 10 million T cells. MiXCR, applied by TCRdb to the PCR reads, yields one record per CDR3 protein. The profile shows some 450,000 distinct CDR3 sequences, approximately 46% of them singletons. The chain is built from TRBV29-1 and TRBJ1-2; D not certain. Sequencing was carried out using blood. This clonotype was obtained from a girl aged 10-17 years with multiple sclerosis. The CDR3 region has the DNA TGCAGCTCCCGTGATAGCTATGGCTACACCTTC. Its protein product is CSSRDSYGYTF.